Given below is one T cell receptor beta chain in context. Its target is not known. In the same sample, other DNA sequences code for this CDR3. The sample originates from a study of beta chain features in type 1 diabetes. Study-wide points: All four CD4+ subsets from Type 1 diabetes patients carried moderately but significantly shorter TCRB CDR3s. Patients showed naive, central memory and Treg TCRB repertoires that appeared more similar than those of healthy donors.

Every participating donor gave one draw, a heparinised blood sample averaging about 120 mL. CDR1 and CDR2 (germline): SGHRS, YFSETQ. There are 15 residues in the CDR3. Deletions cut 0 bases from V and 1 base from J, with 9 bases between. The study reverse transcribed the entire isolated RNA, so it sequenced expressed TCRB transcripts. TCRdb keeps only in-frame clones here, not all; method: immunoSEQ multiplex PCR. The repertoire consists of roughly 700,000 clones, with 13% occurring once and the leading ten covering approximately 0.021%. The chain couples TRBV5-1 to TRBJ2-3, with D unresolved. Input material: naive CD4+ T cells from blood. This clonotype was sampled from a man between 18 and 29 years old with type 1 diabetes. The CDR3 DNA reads TGCGCCAGCAGCTTGGAGGGCCGACGCACAGATACGCAGTATTTT. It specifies CASSLEGRRTDTQYF.